The rows below give T cell receptor beta chains drawn from one sample of a study of blood T cells in healthy people across ages. TCRdb reprocessed the 5' RACE reads via MiXCR and lists one record per CDR3 protein. The table has about 1.5 million distinct CDR3 sequences, less than 45% seen once. The sample was blood. These receptors were collected from a woman in her late teens or twenties in good health. Both conserved end residues are part of each CDR3. A D gene is named only where the DNA matches it firmly. Only part of the rows carry a size: once, few, many, or a class if the clone is expanded.

v_call: TRBV20-1
j_call: TRBJ2-1
d_call: -
clone_size: -
cdr3_nt: TGCAGTGCTGGACGACAGCCCGGATCCAACGAGCAGTTCTTC
cdr3_aa: CSAGRQPGSNEQFF

v_call: TRBV7-9
j_call: TRBJ1-5
d_call: TRBD1
clone_size: -
cdr3_nt: TGTGCCAGCAGCCAGACAGGGCTAAGCAATCAGCCCCAGCATTTT
cdr3_aa: CASSQTGLSNQPQHF

v_call: TRBV7-2
j_call: TRBJ2-3
d_call: -
clone_size: -
cdr3_nt: TGTGCCAGCAGCTCCCTAGGTGGGGCCAGCACAGATACGCAGTATTTT
cdr3_aa: CASSSLGGASTDTQYF

v_call: TRBV12-3/TRBV12-4
j_call: TRBJ2-1
d_call: TRBD2
clone_size: few
cdr3_nt: TGTGCCAGCAGTACCCCGGGAGGGCGCAATGAGCAGTTCTTC
cdr3_aa: CASSTPGGRNEQFF

v_call: TRBV28
j_call: TRBJ2-1
d_call: -
clone_size: -
cdr3_nt: TGTGCCAGCAGTTTACCAACCCCCTCCTACAATGAGCAGTTCTTC
cdr3_aa: CASSLPTPSYNEQFF

v_call: TRBV29-1
j_call: TRBJ2-7
d_call: TRBD1
clone_size: few
cdr3_nt: TGCAGCGTTGACAGGGGGCCGCAATCATACAATGAGCAGTACTTC
cdr3_aa: CSVDRGPQSYNEQYF

v_call: TRBV18
j_call: TRBJ2-3
d_call: TRBD2
clone_size: -
cdr3_nt: TGTGCCAGCTCACCGTCCCGGGGGGGCGTTTCTGATACGCAGTATTTT
cdr3_aa: CASSPSRGGVSDTQYF

v_call: TRBV20-1
j_call: TRBJ2-1
d_call: TRBD2
clone_size: -
cdr3_nt: TGCAGTGCTAGCAGCGGGGCAACACAAGAGACCCAGTTATTC
cdr3_aa: CSASSGATQETQLF

v_call: TRBV20-1
j_call: TRBJ2-3
d_call: TRBD2
clone_size: -
cdr3_nt: TGCAGTGCTATCCCCATGATAGCGGGGTATGCAGATACGCAGTATTTT
cdr3_aa: CSAIPMIAGYADTQYF

v_call: TRBV29-1
j_call: TRBJ2-5
d_call: -
clone_size: few
cdr3_nt: TGCAGCGCTTGCCGCGGGGCCCAAGAGACCCAGTACTTC
cdr3_aa: CSACRGAQETQYF

v_call: TRBV7-2
j_call: TRBJ2-1
d_call: -
clone_size: -
cdr3_nt: TGTGCCAGCAGCTTCAGGAAGGGAGAGACCCAGTTCTTC
cdr3_aa: CASSFRKGETQFF

v_call: TRBV27
j_call: TRBJ2-7
d_call: -
clone_size: -
cdr3_nt: TGTGCCAGCAGCCTGACATCGACGGTATACGAGCAGTACTTC
cdr3_aa: CASSLTSTVYEQYF

v_call: TRBV12-3/TRBV12-4
j_call: TRBJ2-1
d_call: -
clone_size: -
cdr3_nt: TGTGCCAGCAGCCCGTTAAATAGCGTAGATTGGTTCTTC
cdr3_aa: CASSPLNSVDWFF

v_call: TRBV14
j_call: TRBJ2-3
d_call: -
clone_size: few
cdr3_nt: TGTGCCAGCAGCCAGATAGGGAAAGATACGCAGTATTTT
cdr3_aa: CASSQIGKDTQYF

v_call: TRBV10-3
j_call: TRBJ1-2
d_call: TRBD1
clone_size: few
cdr3_nt: TGTGCCAGCGGAGCTTCGGGACAGGGCTTGGGAGGCTACACCTTC
cdr3_aa: CASGASGQGLGGYTF

v_call: TRBV20-1
j_call: TRBJ2-5
d_call: -
clone_size: few
cdr3_nt: TGCAGTGCTATGGCGGGGACCCCAGAGACCCAGTACTTC
cdr3_aa: CSAMAGTPETQYF

v_call: TRBV10-3
j_call: TRBJ2-3
d_call: TRBD2
clone_size: -
cdr3_nt: TGTGCCATCAGTGTGACTAGCGGGGTCACAGATACGCAGTATTTT
cdr3_aa: CAISVTSGVTDTQYF

v_call: TRBV18
j_call: TRBJ2-5
d_call: TRBD1
clone_size: -
cdr3_nt: TGTGCCAGCTCCCGAGGGACAGGGAATCGAGAGACCCAGTACTTC
cdr3_aa: CASSRGTGNRETQYF

v_call: TRBV12-3/TRBV12-4
j_call: TRBJ1-4
d_call: TRBD1
clone_size: -
cdr3_nt: TGTGCCAGCAGCCCCGGGAGGGGGCGGCAGGAAAAACTGTTTTTT
cdr3_aa: CASSPGRGRQEKLFF

v_call: TRBV18
j_call: TRBJ1-5
d_call: -
clone_size: -
cdr3_nt: TGTGCCAGCTCGCCGGGACGGGGCCCCAATATAGCCCAGCATTTT
cdr3_aa: CASSPGRGPNIAQHF

v_call: TRBV7-2
j_call: TRBJ1-2
d_call: -
clone_size: -
cdr3_nt: TGTGCCAGCAGCTTAGGGGCAGGGGAAATGCATGGCTACACCTTC
cdr3_aa: CASSLGAGEMHGYTF

v_call: TRBV4-1
j_call: TRBJ1-2
d_call: -
clone_size: -
cdr3_nt: TGCGCCAGCAGCCAAAGAGGAGAACCCTATGGCTACACCTTC
cdr3_aa: CASSQRGEPYGYTF

v_call: TRBV14
j_call: TRBJ1-2
d_call: -
clone_size: -
cdr3_nt: TGTGCCAGCAGCCAAGTGGCCCTCACTAACTATGGCTACACCTTC
cdr3_aa: CASSQVALTNYGYTF